The 18 T cell receptor beta chains below come from one sample, sequenced in a study of control samples from healthy donors and cancer patients. Sequenced by immunoSEQ multiplex PCR; TCRdb stores in-frame clones only, minus some. Among approximately 86,000 clones listed, about 89% were seen once. Material: blood. These receptors all come from a man aged 25-40 years in good health.

The chain combines TRBV15 with TRBJ1-2; TRBD1 agrees at 9 bases. CDR3 length equals 15 residues. The ends lost 3 bases at V and 2 bases at J; junction bases unmatched: 4. CDR1 is LNHNV and CDR2 is YYDKDF in the germline V gene (reference sequence). CDR3: CATSRDRGQNYGYTF. In DNA form, the CDR3 reads TGTGCCACCAGCAGGGACAGGGGCCAAAACTATGGCTACACCTTC.

The V and J genes are TRBV2 and TRBJ2-3; no firm D call. The CDR3 has 13 amino acids. Germline V gene data show CDR1 as SNHLY and CDR2 as FYNNEI. Trimming cost V 11 bases and J 0 bases, with 12 bases left between them. The CDR3 bases are TGTGCCGCCAGCTCAAGAAGCACAGATACGCAGTATTTT. It is translated as CAASSRSTDTQYF.

The CDR3 sequence is CAWRSGRVDYGYTF. CDR3 coding DNA: TGTGCCTGGAGAAGTGGCAGGGTGGACTATGGCTACACCTTC. V usage is TRBV30 and J usage is TRBJ1-2; maybe TRBD1 (5 bases). The V gene lost 3 bases and the J gene lost 3 bases, with 14 bases spanning the gap. Germline CDR1 is GTSNPN and CDR2 is SVGIG (reference sequence). The CDR3 consists of 14 residues.

The V and J genes are TRBV12-5 and TRBJ2-1; D is perhaps TRBD2 (5 bases). The CDR3 is 15 amino acids. CDR1 and CDR2 (germline): LGHNT, FRNRAP. V dropped 1 base and J dropped 8 bases, with 15 bases sitting between them. The CDR3 DNA follows: TGTGCTAGTGGTTTGGGGACTGGCCTTGGGGATGAGCAGTTCTTC. This translates into CASGLGTGLGDEQFF.

The CDR3 sequence: CASSPNGDSEKLFF. CDR3 DNA sequence: TGTGCCAGCTCACCAAACGGGGACTCTGAAAAACTGTTTTTT. The gene calls are TRBV18 and TRBJ1-4; a weak D match, TRBD1 (5 bases). Germline V gene lookup returns CDR1 KGHSH and CDR2 LQKENI. The germline V and J ends were trimmed by 2 bases and 7 bases, with 11 bases remaining between them. The CDR3 is 14 amino acids.

Comment on this clone: One junction end disagrees with the germline gene, perhaps due to a read error. The chain couples TRBV12-3 or TRBV12-4 to TRBJ1-1; no clear D. This CDR3 is 12 amino acids long. The CDR3, as DNA: TGTGTCCTGGGCGAAGTGAAAACTGAAGCTTTCTTT. This sequence encodes CVLGEVKTEAFF.

V usage is TRBV27 and J usage is TRBJ1-2; possible D gene TRBD1, 5 bases. The CDR3 contains 15 residues. V lost 5 bases, J lost 3 bases, and 16 bases lay in between. The germline gives CDR1 MNHEY, CDR2 SMNVEV (reference sequence). As DNA, the CDR3 is TGTGCCAGCAGTCCGACCGCGACAGACTACTATGGCTACACCTTC. Its translation is CASSPTATDYYGYTF.

The gene calls are TRBV30 and TRBJ2-5, with no clear D. The CDR3 is made up of 12 amino acids. Germline loops: CDR1 GTSNPN, CDR2 SVGIG (reference sequence). This CDR3 reads CALGGFPETQYF. DNA for the CDR3: TGTGCTCTGGGCGGTTTTCCAGAGACCCAGTACTTC.

The chain combines TRBV11-2 with TRBJ2-3, with D possibly being TRBD2 (5 bases). CDR3 size: 15 residues. In germline, CDR1 is SGHAT, CDR2 FQNNGV. Trimming shortened V by 3 bases and J by 4 bases, and 14 bases separated the two germline ends. The CDR3 nucleotides read TGTGCCAGCAGCTTTTCGGACTTCGTCGCAGATACGCAGTATTTT. Protein sequence: CASSFSDFVADTQYF.

The chain joins TRBV11-2 to TRBJ2-3; 8 nucleotides agree with TRBD2. Per germline, CDR1 SGHAT and CDR2 FQNNGV. CDR3 length equals 16 residues. With V trimmed by 0 bases and J by 1 base, 3 bases remained unmatched. The CDR3 DNA reads as TGTGCCAGCAGCTTAGAGGTTAGCGGGGGCACAGATACGCAGTATTTT. It codes for CASSLEVSGGTDTQYF.

The V and J genes are TRBV2 and TRBJ1-5; D remains ambiguous. The CDR3 extends over 14 amino acids. The germline V gene encodes CDR1 SNHLY and CDR2 FYNNEI. V dropped 6 bases and J dropped 0 bases, with 9 bases sitting between them. CDR3 nucleotides: TGTGCCAGCAGCCCCGTGTATAGCAATCAGCCCCAGCATTTT. This encodes CASSPVYSNQPQHF.

The rearrangement links TRBV25-1 to TRBJ1-4; 7 bases match TRBD1. With V trimmed by 1 base and J by 7 bases, 15 bases remained unmatched. CDR3 size: 18 residues. Germline CDR1 and CDR2: MGHDK and SYGVNS. CDR3 in amino acids: CASSESSGPTGYPEKLFF. In DNA form, the CDR3 reads TGTGCCAGCAGTGAATCGAGCGGGCCGACAGGGTACCCTGAAAAACTGTTTTTT.

V is TRBV5-6 and J is TRBJ2-3, with 9 positions matching TRBD1. CDR3 length equals 16 residues. CDR1 is SGHDT and CDR2 is YYEEEE in the germline V gene. J lost 2 bases, V lost 3 bases, and 7 bases had no gene match. This CDR3 is CASSSSGTGYTDTQYF. CDR3 nucleotide sequence: TGTGCCAGCAGCTCGTCCGGGACAGGGTACACAGATACGCAGTATTTT.

This chain joins TRBV7-9 and TRBJ2-3; 7 bases are a match to TRBD1. J lost 3 bases, V lost 5 bases, and 11 bases had no gene match. The CDR3 has 16 residues. Germline V gives CDR1 SEHNR, CDR2 FQNEAQ (reference sequence). The CDR3 spells CASSQRQGRITDTQYF. The DNA of the CDR3 is TGTGCCAGCAGCCAACGACAGGGTAGAATAACAGATACGCAGTATTTT.

This chain uses TRBV7-3 with TRBJ1-1; D remains unclear. The CDR3 covers 14 residues. The V gene's germline CDR1 is SGHTA and CDR2 FQGTGA. Trimming left V 2 bases short and J 1 base short, with 8 bases between. CDR3 protein: CASSLGWGNTEAFF. The CDR3 nucleotides read TGTGCCAGCAGCTTAGGTTGGGGGAACACTGAAGCTTTCTTT.

This chain joins TRBV29-1 and TRBJ2-7; D remains unclear. Trimming removed 6 bases at V and 4 bases at J, with 16 bases between. The length of the CDR3 is 13 residues. Germline CDR1 reads SQVTM; CDR2 reads ANQGSEA. The CDR3: CSVSGPPEYEQYV. The CDR3, as DNA: TGCAGCGTATCCGGACCACCTGAGTACGAGCAGTACGTC.

The gene calls are TRBV6-5 and TRBJ1-1; 9 nucleotides agree with TRBD1. The length of the CDR3 is 16 residues. V lost 2 bases to trimming and J lost 1 base; unmatched junction nucleotides: 5. In germline, CDR1 is MNHEY, CDR2 SVGAGI. The CDR3 DNA reads as TGTGCCAGCAGTTACCTCGGGACAGGGAGGAACACTGAAGCTTTCTTT. Its protein is CASSYLGTGRNTEAFF.

The chain's CDR3 is CASSFQGAGELFF. CDR3 sequence (DNA): TGTGCCAGCAGTTTCCAGGGGGCCGGGGAGCTGTTTTTT. The V gene is TRBV12-3 or TRBV12-4, the J gene TRBJ2-2, with 7 positions matching TRBD1. Germline trimming cut 3 bases from V and 6 bases from J; bases unmatched to any gene: 1. This CDR3 contains 13 residues.